A selection of T cell receptor beta chains follows, all from one sample in a study of shared clonotypes between healthy human individuals. Sequencing was performed with immunoSEQ multiplex PCR; in TCRdb, only in-frame clones are kept and a portion is missing. This sample carries around 350,000 clones, about 73% of them seen once, and the ten largest clones take about 10%. Sequenced: memory CD4+ T cells sorted from blood. These receptor sequences come from a man aged 25 to 45 in good health. Each CDR3 is given with its conserved first and last residue. The D gene is left open where the match is weak. Expanded clones are given a class, and other clones once, few, many or no size at all.

j_call v_call d_call clone_size cdr3_aa cdr3_nt
TRBJ2-3 TRBV6-1 . . CASSPRADTQYF TGTGCCAGCAGTCCGAGGGCGGATACGCAGTATTTT
TRBJ2-5 TRBV7-9 TRBD2 . CASSVTSGRASQYF TGTGCCAGCAGCGTGACTAGCGGGAGGGCCTCCCAGTACTTC
TRBJ2-1 TRBV18 . . CASSPLVGENYFF TGTGCCAGCTCACCACTCGTTGGGGAGAACTACTTCTTC
TRBJ2-1 TRBV6-4 TRBD2 . CASPHALAGGPSCNEQFF TGTGCCAGCCCCCATGCCCTAGCGGGAGGTCCCAGCTGCAATGAGCAGTTCTTC
TRBJ2-5 TRBV5-1 . . CASSFTDNQETQYF TGCGCCAGCAGCTTTACGGATAACCAAGAGACCCAGTACTTC
TRBJ2-1 TRBV9 TRBD2 . CASSVSPASGYNEQFF TGTGCCAGCAGCGTAAGTCCCGCTAGCGGTTACAATGAGCAGTTCTTC
TRBJ1-2 TRBV27 . . CASSLTVTAGYTF TGTGCCAGCAGTTTAACGGTGACCGCCGGCTACACCTTC
TRBJ2-1 TRBV10-3 TRBD2 . CAISELSSGGPSMDEQFF TGTGCCATCAGTGAGTTGTCGTCGGGAGGGCCGAGTATGGATGAGCAGTTCTTC
TRBJ1-1 TRBV7-8 TRBD1 . CASRQGMNTEAFF TGTGCCAGCCGACAGGGGATGAACACTGAAGCTTTCTTT
TRBJ2-3 TRBV7-2 TRBD2 . CASRNSGSRLDTQYF TGTGCCAGCAGAAATAGCGGGAGTAGGTTGGATACGCAGTATTTT
TRBJ2-2 TRBV2 . many CASSIRGSGELFF TGTGCCAGCAGCATCAGGGGATCCGGGGAGCTGTTTTTT
TRBJ2-1 TRBV9 . . CASSSSRGTYNEQFF TGTGCCAGCAGCAGTAGTCGAGGAACCTACAATGAGCAGTTCTTC
TRBJ2-7 TRBV15 TRBD2 once CATSRDRGTSGYEQYF TGTGCCACCAGCAGAGACCGGGGGACTAGCGGCTACGAGCAGTACTTC
TRBJ2-7 TRBV21-1 . . CASSRPGNYEQYF TGTGCCAGCAGTCGACCGGGAAACTACGAGCAGTACTTC
TRBJ1-1 TRBV2 . . CASTYGITEAFF TGTGCCAGCACCTACGGTATCACTGAAGCTTTCTTT
TRBJ2-5 TRBV5-1 TRBD2 . CASRTGTSGAEETQYF TGCGCCAGCAGAACCGGGACTAGCGGAGCAGAAGAGACCCAGTACTTC
TRBJ1-4 TRBV27 . few CASSSDRSNEKLFF TGTGCCAGCAGTTCCGACAGATCTAATGAAAAACTGTTTTTT
TRBJ2-7 TRBV7-8 TRBD1 . CASSLADRGEQYF TGTGCCAGCAGCTTAGCAGACAGGGGCGAGCAGTACTTC
TRBJ2-7 TRBV28 . . CASSETGGRGVF TGTGCCAGCAGTGAGACCGGGGGCAGGGGGGTCTTC
TRBJ2-7 TRBV5-1 TRBD2 . CASSYSTSATYEQYF TGCGCCAGCAGCTACTCGACTAGCGCGACCTACGAGCAGTACTTC
TRBJ2-1 TRBV29-1 . many CSVEGGKGVNEQFF TGCAGCGTTGAAGGCGGGAAAGGGGTTAATGAGCAGTTCTTC
TRBJ2-5 TRBV30 TRBD1 . CACSPGQAQETQYF TGTGCCTGCTCGCCGGGACAGGCTCAAGAGACCCAGTACTTC
TRBJ2-2 TRBV19 TRBD2 . CASSILRETSGAKGNTGELFF TGTGCCAGTAGTATATTAAGGGAGACTAGCGGGGCGAAGGGGAACACCGGGGAGCTGTTTTTT
TRBJ1-5 TRBV28 . few CASSLGGEGEPQHF TGTGCCAGCAGTTTAGGGGGTGAAGGCGAGCCCCAGCATTTT
TRBJ2-7 TRBV15 TRBD2 . CATSTGLAGAPYEQYF TGTGCCACCAGCACCGGACTAGCGGGAGCCCCCTACGAGCAGTACTTC
TRBJ1-2 TRBV28 TRBD1 few CASSPRTGRPGGYTF TGTGCCAGCAGTCCACGGACAGGTCGCCCGGGAGGCTACACCTTC
TRBJ2-5 TRBV30 TRBD1 . CAWGAGGETQYF TGTGCCTGGGGGGCAGGGGGAGAGACCCAGTACTTC
TRBJ2-5 TRBV5-4 TRBD1 . CASRKTGAGETQYF TGTGCCAGCAGAAAGACAGGGGCGGGGGAGACCCAGTACTTC
TRBJ1-1 TRBV10-3 TRBD1 . CAISRQGATEAFF TGTGCCATCAGTCGACAGGGGGCCACTGAAGCTTTCTTT
TRBJ1-1 TRBV5-4 TRBD1 . CASSPGQSKIEAFF TGTGCCAGCAGTCCGGGACAGAGTAAGATTGAAGCTTTCTTT
TRBJ1-3 TRBV5-1 . . CASSREGASGNTIYF TGCGCCAGCAGCCGGGAAGGGGCCTCTGGAAACACCATATATTTT
TRBJ2-3 TRBV29-1 . . CSQWDPRTDTQYF TGCAGCCAATGGGACCCGCGCACAGATACGCAGTATTTT
TRBJ1-2 TRBV6-1 TRBD1 . CASSQRDSTGYTF TGTGCCAGCTCTCAACGGGACAGTACCGGCTACACCTTC
TRBJ2-7 TRBV15 TRBD2 . CATSRAGTSGSEQYF TGTGCCACCAGCAGAGCGGGGACTAGCGGGAGCGAGCAGTACTTC
TRBJ1-5 TRBV2 . . CASTKDPTNRGDQPQHF TGTGCCAGCACCAAAGACCCGACCAACCGGGGAGATCAGCCCCAGCATTTT
TRBJ1-1 TRBV27 . few CASSLEAMNTEAFF TGTGCCAGCAGTTTGGAGGCTATGAACACTGAAGCTTTCTTT
TRBJ1-2 TRBV6-1 . . CASSGKGHTNYGYTF TGTGCCAGCAGTGGGAAGGGACATACTAACTATGGCTACACCTTC
TRBJ1-3 TRBV2 . many CASSELGNTIYF TGTGCCAGCAGTGAATTGGGAAACACCATATATTTT
TRBJ1-1 TRBV6-6 TRBD1 . CASSRPGTGATEAFF TGTGCCAGCAGCCGTCCCGGGACAGGGGCCACTGAAGCTTTCTTT
TRBJ2-5 TRBV2 . . CASSDPRQLQETQYF TGTGCCAGCAGTGACCCCAGACAGCTACAAGAGACCCAGTACTTC
TRBJ2-5 TRBV13 . once CASSFGDRAQETQYF TGTGCCAGCAGCTTCGGGGACCGGGCCCAAGAGACCCAGTACTTC
TRBJ2-5 TRBV29-1 TRBD1 . CSVAGTGAYETQYF TGCAGCGTGGCCGGGACAGGGGCTTATGAGACCCAGTACTTC
TRBJ2-7 TRBV5-3 TRBD1 . CASIVPGQGLDEQYF TGTGCCAGCATCGTCCCGGGACAGGGTTTAGACGAGCAGTACTTC
TRBJ2-7 TRBV7-9 TRBD1 . CASSLASLPGQASYEQYF TGTGCCAGCAGCTTAGCTTCTCTTCCGGGACAGGCGTCTTACGAGCAGTACTTC
TRBJ2-3 TRBV15 . . CATSTYEGRTDTQYF TGTGCCACCAGCACGTATGAGGGGCGCACAGATACGCAGTATTTT
TRBJ2-1 TRBV19 TRBD2 . CASSPQGTSGGGEQFF TGTGCCAGTAGTCCCCAAGGGACTAGCGGAGGGGGTGAGCAGTTCTTC
TRBJ2-3 TRBV29-1 . . CSVVWGGQVDTQYF TGCAGCGTTGTTTGGGGGGGGCAAGTGGATACGCAGTATTTT
TRBJ1-2 TRBV2 . . CASRFLTDYGYTF TGTGCCAGCAGGTTCCTAACAGACTATGGCTACACCTTC
TRBJ2-1 TRBV10-1 . . CASSRDTYNEQFF TGCGCCAGCAGCAGGGATACATACAATGAGCAGTTCTTC
TRBJ2-3 TRBV25-1 TRBD2 once CASTSHGTSQYF TGTGCCAGCACCAGCCACGGGACTAGTCAGTATTTT
TRBJ1-1 TRBV2 TRBD1 . CASSSGGEAFF TGTGCCAGCAGTTCAGGGGGCGAGGCTTTCTTT
TRBJ2-5 TRBV6-1 TRBD2 . CASRTRLAGETQYF TGTGCCAGCAGAACCCGACTAGCGGGAGAGACCCAGTACTTC
TRBJ2-5 TRBV7-2 . . CASSLMVGKTQYF TGTGCCAGCAGCTTAATGGTGGGAAAGACCCAGTACTTC
TRBJ2-2 TRBV4-3 TRBD2 . CASSQISGANTGELFF TGCGCCAGCAGCCAAATTAGCGGGGCGAACACCGGGGAGCTGTTTTTT
TRBJ2-7 TRBV9 TRBD2 . CASSESSGSSYEQYF TGTGCCAGCAGCGAGAGTAGCGGGAGTTCCTACGAGCAGTACTTC
TRBJ2-7 TRBV27 TRBD2 . CASSWRGAGGYEQYF TGTGCCAGCAGTTGGAGGGGAGCGGGAGGGTACGAGCAGTACTTC
TRBJ2-1 TRBV15 TRBD2 . CATSRGTSGSGEQFF TGTGCCACCAGCAGAGGAACTAGCGGGAGTGGTGAGCAGTTCTTC
TRBJ2-3 TRBV5-6 TRBD2 . CASSLDLLAGADTQYF TGTGCCAGCAGCCTGGACCTACTAGCGGGAGCGGATACGCAGTATTTT
TRBJ2-2 TRBV4-1 . . CASSSQGRGGTGELFF TGCGCCAGCAGCAGCCAAGGTCGTGGGGGTACTGGGGAGCTGTTTTTT